The 15 T cell receptor beta chains below all came from one sample that was sequenced in a study of T cells in Graves' hyperthyroidism and ophthalmopathy. Amplification of TCR beta CDR3 regions was performed using RNA transcripts as template. The primer set for the first-round RT-PCR of the TCR CDR3 was HTBI. TCRdb redid the calling of the multiplex PCR reads with MiXCR, one entry per CDR3 protein. Here the sample spans about 700,000 distinct CDR3 sequences, 11% to 15% being singletons. The sequenced material came from blood. The receptors here all came from a woman aged 18-29 years with Graves' hyperthyroidism.

The V gene is TRBV7-9, the J gene TRBJ2-3, with TRBD2 matching over 13 bases. CDR3 size: 17 residues. From germline, CDR1 is SEHNR and CDR2 FQNEAQ (reference sequence). V was pared by 4 bases and J by 5 bases, with 9 bases of the junction left unmatched. In DNA form, the CDR3 reads TGTGCCAGCAGCTCCGGACTAGCGGGAGTTAGGGGAGATACGCAGTATTTT. Translation: CASSSGLAGVRGDTQYF.

This clonotype has ten or more counts. The chain recombines TRBV6-5 with TRBJ2-3; 10 nucleotides match TRBD2. The CDR3 has 17 amino acids. Losses at the gene ends were 0 bases for V and 4 bases for J; bases not matched to a gene: 7. Germline loops: CDR1 MNHEY, CDR2 SVGAGI. The CDR3: CASSYSPSGSTADTQYF. The CDR3 DNA reads as TGTGCCAGCAGTTACTCGCCTAGCGGGAGCACCGCAGATACGCAGTATTTT.

In its sample, this clonotype was seen many times. The J gene is TRBJ2-2, the V gene TRBV7-2; D ambiguous. Germline V lookup: CDR1 SGHTA, CDR2 FQGNSA. V lost 2 bases and J lost 8, with 12 bases in between. This CDR3 comprises 14 residues. This CDR3 is CASSLTPTGGELFF. CDR3 coding DNA: TGTGCCAGCAGCTTAACACCGACCGGAGGGGAGCTGTTTTTT.

CDR3 sequence: CASYPGDRGPNEQFF. The CDR3 region has the DNA TGTGCCTCATATCCCGGGGACAGGGGGCCCAATGAGCAGTTCTTC. The rearrangement links TRBV28 to TRBJ2-1, with 12 positions matching TRBD1. This CDR3 comprises 15 residues. Germline V gives CDR1 MDHEN, CDR2 SYDVKM. Trimming at V came to 11 bases and at J to 6 bases, leaving 11 bases not matched to a gene.

This clonotype was recorded many times. The CDR3 DNA is TGTGCCAGCAGTCCAATCAATAGCGGGAGGGCCAACTACAATGAGCAGTTCTTC. It codes for CASSPINSGRANYNEQFF. This rearrangement joins TRBV11-2 to TRBJ2-1; TRBD2 matches 11 bases. The CDR3 sequence is 18 residues long. Germline CDR1 SGHAT, CDR2 FQNNGV. The V segment lost 6 bases and the J segment 3 bases; nucleotides outside the gene matches: 13. Using reference TRBV11-2 and TRBJ2-1 for the parts outside the CDR3, the full variable domain is EAGVAQSPRYKIIEKRQSVAFWCNPISGHATLYWYQQILGQGPKLLIQFQNNGVVDDSQLPKDRFSAERLKGVDSTLKIQPAKLEDSAVYLCASSPINSGRANYNEQFFGPGTRLTVL.

This clonotype showed up many times. The chain is built from TRBV3-1 and TRBJ2-3; 7 bases are shared with TRBD2. Trimming took 4 bases from V and 2 from J; bases not matched to a gene: 9. The CDR3 loop spans 16 amino acids. Germline assignment: CDR1 LGHDT and CDR2 YNNKEL (reference sequence). The CDR3 nucleotides are TGTGCCAGCAGCCCTCCTAGCGGACCCGTCACAGATACGCAGTATTTT. As protein: CASSPPSGPVTDTQYF.

This clonotype has at least ten counts. The J gene is TRBJ2-1, the V gene TRBV28; perhaps TRBD2 as D (6 bases). The CDR3 contains 15 residues. Trimming pared 5 bases from V and 0 bases from J, leaving 11 bases between. The germline CDR1 and CDR2 sequences are MDHEN and SYDVKM. The CDR3 DNA reads TGTGCCAGCAGTAAACGGGACTCCTCCTACAATGAGCAGTTCTTC. Translated, it gives CASSKRDSSYNEQFF.

The table lists this clonotype with many counts. This chain uses TRBV6-2 or TRBV6-3 with TRBJ2-1; 16 bases are a match to TRBD2. Germline loops: CDR1 MNHEY, CDR2 SVGEGT. This CDR3 contains 19 residues. V lost 2 bases and J lost 5; bases outside the gene matches: 9. This chain's CDR3 is CASSYGPGTSGRAHNEQFF. CDR3 coding DNA: TGTGCCAGCAGTTACGGTCCCGGGACTAGCGGGAGGGCCCACAATGAGCAGTTCTTC.

This clonotype occurred many times. The chain combines TRBV28 with TRBJ2-1; weak D call: TRBD1 (6 bases). Germline CDR1 and CDR2: MDHEN and SYDVKM. Trimming pared 5 bases from V and 6 bases from J, leaving 17 bases between. This CDR3 spans 15 amino acids. The chain's CDR3 is CASSQTRQVSNEQFF. CDR3 in DNA: TGTGCCAGCAGTCAGACCCGACAGGTTAGCAATGAGCAGTTCTTC.

In this sample, this clonotype turned up a few times. J is TRBJ1-6 and V is TRBV28, with 8 bases fitting TRBD1. Looked up from germline, CDR1 is MDHEN and CDR2 is SYDVKM. V shed 3 bases and J 9 bases; nucleotides not matched to a gene: 7. There are 15 residues in the CDR3. The CDR3 coding sequence is TGTGCCAGCAGTTTTGCTGGGACAGGCAGTTCACCCCTCCACTTT. Translated: CASSFAGTGSSPLHF.

In its sample, this clonotype was seen many times. The chain uses TRBV30 and TRBJ2-2; D perhaps matches TRBD1 (6 bases). The V gene lost 3 bases and the J gene lost 0 bases, with 11 bases spanning the gap. The germline V gene has CDR1 GTSNPN and CDR2 SVGIG (reference sequence). The CDR3 sequence is 15 residues long. CDR3 sequence: CAWSVGQTNTGELFF. CDR3 coding DNA: TGTGCCTGGAGCGTTGGACAGACGAACACCGGGGAGCTGTTTTTT.

With respect to this clonotype: The junction shows a germline mismatch at one end, possibly a read error. This chain uses TRBV3-1 with TRBJ2-7, with 9 nucleotides matching TRBD1. Germline V gene sequence: CDR1 LGHDT, CDR2 YNNKEL (reference sequence). The CDR3 covers 17 residues. The CDR3 DNA sequence: TGTGCCAGCAACCAAGACGCCGGGACAGGGCTCTCCTACGAGCAGTACTTC. It specifies CASNQDAGTGLSYEQYF.

The J gene is TRBJ2-1, the V gene TRBV29-1; D unclear. Trimming took off 6 bases at V and 2 bases at J, with 20 bases between the two ends. This CDR3 has 16 residues. CDR1 and CDR2 from the germline V gene are SQVTM and ANQGSEA. CDR3 coding DNA: TGCAGCGTCTCTGCCATTAGCCGGACCACCTACAATGAGCAGTTCTTC. Translating it yields CSVSAISRTTYNEQFF.

V gene TRBV18 combines with J gene TRBJ2-1; TRBD2 agrees at 12 bases. The CDR3 sequence is 16 residues long. CDR1 and CDR2 from the germline V gene are KGHSH and LQKENI. V lost 4 bases, J lost 2 bases, and 3 bases stayed unmatched. The CDR3 spells CASSRRTSGTYNEQFF. CDR3 nucleotide sequence: TGTGCCAGCTCACGACGGACTAGCGGGACCTACAATGAGCAGTTCTTC.

The table lists this clonotype with many counts. The V gene is TRBV7-9, the J gene TRBJ2-1; TRBD1 aligns across 7 bases. In germline, CDR1 is SEHNR, CDR2 FQNEAQ (reference sequence). The length of the CDR3 is 13 residues. V dropped 5 bases and J dropped 10; count of bases not matched to a gene: 8. CDR3 amino acids: CASSELRGLEQFF. The CDR3 DNA sequence: TGTGCCAGCAGCGAACTTAGGGGGCTCGAGCAGTTCTTC.